The 10 T cell receptor beta chains presented below share a single source sample, sequenced in a study of T cells in Graves' hyperthyroidism and ophthalmopathy. Researchers took RNA transcripts and amplified the TCR beta CDR3 regions from them. With the HTBI primer set, the TCR CDR3 went through a first round of RT-PCR. In TCRdb, the multiplex PCR reads were re-called with MiXCR into one record per CDR3 protein. This sample has 90,000 to 120,000 distinct CDR3 sequences, with approximately 16% found just once. The sequencing sample was made of blood. The receptors stem from a woman aged 50 to 65 with Graves' hyperthyroidism.

This clonotype appeared many times. The genes are TRBV28 and TRBJ2-7; D is perhaps TRBD1 or TRBD2 (5 bases each). The germline V and J ends were trimmed by 3 bases and 0 bases, with 12 bases remaining between them. Germline V CDR1 and CDR2: MDHEN, SYDVKM. There are 15 residues in the CDR3. The CDR3: CASSFQGPSSYEQYF. CDR3 coding DNA: TGTGCCAGCAGTTTCCAGGGACCAAGCTCCTACGAGCAGTACTTC.

Ten or more counts support this clonotype. CDR3 DNA: TGTGCCAGCAGTGAAGCGTGGACAGGGGCGGCAGATACGCAGTATTTT. Residues: CASSEAWTGAADTQYF. This sequence joins TRBV6-1 and TRBJ2-3; TRBD1 matches at 9 bases. V lost 0 bases to trimming and J lost 4 bases; unmatched junction nucleotides: 5. This CDR3 has 16 residues. The V gene's germline CDR1 is MNHNS and CDR2 SASEGT.

This CDR3 is CASSVGSGGADTQYF. CDR3 DNA: TGCGCCAGCAGTGTTGGCAGCGGGGGGGCGGATACGCAGTATTTT. This rearrangement joins TRBV10-1 to TRBJ2-3; 10 bases agree with TRBD2. Germline CDR1 reads WNHNN; CDR2 reads SYGVQD (reference sequence). V lost 4 bases to trimming and J lost 6 bases; unmatched junction nucleotides: 7. The CDR3 is 15 residues long.

This clonotype showed up many times. This chain connects TRBV14 to TRBJ2-7; TRBD2 agrees at 7 bases. Germline V gene lookup returns CDR1 SGHDN and CDR2 FVKESK. CDR3 length: 18 amino acids. With V trimmed by 3 bases and J by 1 base, 15 bases remained unmatched. CDR3 bases: TGTGCCAGCAGCCAGTCAGACGCAGGACTAGTTGGTTCCTACGAGCAGTACTTC. It encodes CASSQSDAGLVGSYEQYF.

This clonotype was found many times. V is TRBV7-3 and J is TRBJ1-2; D perhaps matches TRBD1 (5 bases). Germline values: CDR1 SGHTA, CDR2 FQGTGA. This CDR3 is 15 amino acids long. V was trimmed by 6 bases and J by 3 bases, leaving 17 bases between them. The CDR3 is CASSPQGLPHYGYTF. The CDR3 nucleotides are TGTGCCAGCAGTCCCCAGGGTCTCCCCCACTATGGCTACACCTTC.

This clonotype was seen a handful of times. The V and J genes are TRBV3-1 and TRBJ2-2, with D possibly TRBD2 on 5 matching bases. Trimming removed 4 bases from V and 4 bases from J, with 13 bases in between. The germline V gene encodes CDR1 LGHDT and CDR2 YNNKEL (reference sequence). The CDR3 has 15 residues. The DNA for the CDR3 is TGTGCCAGCAGCCCCGATCCCAGCGGCACCGGGGAGCTGTTTTTT. Residues: CASSPDPSGTGELFF.

This clonotype was counted only a few times. At one end the junction does not follow the germline gene, possibly because of a read error. The rearrangement links TRBV18 to TRBJ1-2; 9 bases agree with TRBD1. CDR3 length: 15 amino acids. Germline V gives CDR1 KGHSH, CDR2 LQKENI. The CDR3 DNA follows: TGTGCCAGCTCACCACTGGGACAGGGAAACTATGGCGACACCTTC. It translates to CASSPLGQGNYGDTF.

This clonotype was seen at least ten times. The chain couples TRBV27 to TRBJ1-1; D perhaps matches TRBD1 (6 bases). The CDR3 totals 13 residues. V shed 7 bases and J shed 5 bases, with 14 bases lying between them. Germline CDR1 MNHEY, CDR2 SMNVEV (reference sequence). The CDR3, as DNA: TGTGCCAGCACCTTTACAGGGAGTACTGAAGCTTTCTTT. Translated, it gives CASTFTGSTEAFF.

This clonotype was recorded at least ten times. CDR3 DNA: TGTGCCAGCAGCTGGGACAGGGGGCTGGGGAATGAAAAACTGTTTTTT. Protein: CASSWDRGLGNEKLFF. The chain joins TRBV7-9 to TRBJ1-4; 12 nucleotides agree with TRBD1. Germline values: CDR1 SEHNR, CDR2 FQNEAQ (reference sequence). This CDR3 has 16 amino acids. V was clipped by 4 bases and J by 5 bases; unmatched bases: 5.

This clonotype was recorded at least ten times. Being one base from a much bigger clone, this may be a read error. The chain uses TRBV11-2 and TRBJ2-7; D is undetermined. CDR1 SGHAT and CDR2 FQNNGV come from the germline V gene. CDR3 length: 13 amino acids. DNA of the CDR3: TGTGCCAGCAGCTTCGGGCCAACCTACGGGCAGTACTTC. It codes for CASSFGPTYGQYF.